This is a list of T cell receptor beta chains from one sample in a study of shared clonotypes between healthy human individuals. Assay: immunoSEQ multiplex PCR; the TCRdb copy retains only in-frame clones and omits some. Among some 500,000 clones listed, about 95% were seen once. The sequenced sample was naive CD4+ T cells sorted from blood. The source is a woman in her thirties in good health. The CDR3 runs from the conserved cysteine through the conserved F or W. Each record gives: D gene, J gene, V gene, CDR3 DNA, CDR3 protein. D genes are given only for firm matches.

.	TRBJ1-1	TRBV19	TGTGCCAGTACCCCAACGCCTGTGAACACTGAAGCTTTCTTT	CASTPTPVNTEAFF
.	TRBJ2-7	TRBV27	TGTGCCAGCAGTGTCTATTTAGGCTACGAGCAGTACTTC	CASSVYLGYEQYF
.	TRBJ2-1	TRBV6-5	TGTGCCAGCAGTTACGACCGGGGGTCCTACAATGAGCAGTTCTTC	CASSYDRGSYNEQFF
TRBD1	TRBJ1-2	TRBV7-9	TGTGCCAGCAGCTTAGGGGACAGGGACCAAGAAGGCTACACCTTC	CASSLGDRDQEGYTF
.	TRBJ2-1	TRBV18	TGTGCCAGCTCACCCCCCGAGGACAATGAGCAGTTCTTC	CASSPPEDNEQFF
.	TRBJ1-1	TRBV19	TGTGCCAGCCTAAGGGATGTCCATGGGAACACTGAAGCTTTCTTT	CASLRDVHGNTEAFF
TRBD2	TRBJ2-1	TRBV7-9	TGTGCCAGCAGCTCGAGCGGGGCGGGAGGGCGAAGAAATGAGCAGTTCTTC	CASSSSGAGGRRNEQFF
.	TRBJ1-5	TRBV2	TGTGCCAGCAGTGTAGGGGGTGTCAGCAATCAGCCCCAGCATTTT	CASSVGGVSNQPQHF
.	TRBJ2-7	TRBV2	TGTGCCAGCAGTGGATGGGGGGCCTACGAGCAGTACTTC	CASSGWGAYEQYF
TRBD1	TRBJ1-2	TRBV7-2	TGTGCCAGCAGCTTCAACAGGGGGCAACGGGGCTACACCTTC	CASSFNRGQRGYTF